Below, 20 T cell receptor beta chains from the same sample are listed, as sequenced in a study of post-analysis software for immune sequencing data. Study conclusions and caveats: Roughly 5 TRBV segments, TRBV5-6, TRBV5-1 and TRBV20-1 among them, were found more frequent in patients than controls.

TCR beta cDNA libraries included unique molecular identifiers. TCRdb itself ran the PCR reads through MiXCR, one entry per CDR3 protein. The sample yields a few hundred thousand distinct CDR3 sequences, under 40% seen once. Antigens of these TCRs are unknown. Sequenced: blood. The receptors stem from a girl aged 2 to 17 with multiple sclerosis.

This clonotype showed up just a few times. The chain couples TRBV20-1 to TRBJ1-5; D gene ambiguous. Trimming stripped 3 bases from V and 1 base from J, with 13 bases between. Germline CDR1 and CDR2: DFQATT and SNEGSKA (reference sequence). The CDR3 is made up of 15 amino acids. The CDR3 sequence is CSASGVEGSNQPQHF. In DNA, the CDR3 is TGCAGTGCTAGCGGGGTCGAAGGGAGCAATCAGCCCCAGCATTTT.

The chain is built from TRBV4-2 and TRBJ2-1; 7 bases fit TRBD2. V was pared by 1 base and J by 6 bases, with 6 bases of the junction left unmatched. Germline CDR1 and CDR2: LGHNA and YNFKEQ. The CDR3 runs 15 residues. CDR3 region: CASSQGRASGNEQFF. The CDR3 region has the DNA TGTGCCAGCAGCCAAGGAAGGGCTAGCGGCAATGAGCAGTTCTTC.

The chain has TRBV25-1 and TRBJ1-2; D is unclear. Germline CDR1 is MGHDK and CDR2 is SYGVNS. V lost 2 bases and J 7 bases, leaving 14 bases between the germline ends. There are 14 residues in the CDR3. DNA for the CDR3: TGTGCCAGCAGTGAAGTGGGCCCCGAGGCTGGCTACACCTTC. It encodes CASSEVGPEAGYTF.

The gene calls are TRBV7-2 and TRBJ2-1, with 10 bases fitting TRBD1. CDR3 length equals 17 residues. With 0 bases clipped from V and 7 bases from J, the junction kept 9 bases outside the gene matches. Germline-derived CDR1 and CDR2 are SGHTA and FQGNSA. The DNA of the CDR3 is TGTGCCAGCAGCTTAGCAGCGACAGGGGGCGCGAGAAATGAGCAGTTCTTC. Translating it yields CASSLAATGGARNEQFF.

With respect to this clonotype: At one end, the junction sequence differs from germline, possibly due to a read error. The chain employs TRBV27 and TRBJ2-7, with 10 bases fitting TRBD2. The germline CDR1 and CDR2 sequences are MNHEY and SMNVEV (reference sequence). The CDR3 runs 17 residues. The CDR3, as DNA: TGTGCCAGCAGCTCCCTAAGGGTGCTAGCGGGGGCGAGGGAGCCGTACTTC. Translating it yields CASSSLRVLAGAREPYF.

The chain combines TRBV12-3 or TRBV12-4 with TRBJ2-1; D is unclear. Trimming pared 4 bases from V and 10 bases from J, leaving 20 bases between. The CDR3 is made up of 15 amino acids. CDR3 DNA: TGTGCCAGCAGTTCAGCGAGTGGGCAGACCAGGGAGCAGTTCTTC. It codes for CASSSASGQTREQFF.

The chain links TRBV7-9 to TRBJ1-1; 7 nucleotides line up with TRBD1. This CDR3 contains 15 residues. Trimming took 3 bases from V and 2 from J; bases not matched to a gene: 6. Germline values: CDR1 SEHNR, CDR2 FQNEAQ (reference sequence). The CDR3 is CASSLHRGPNTEAFF. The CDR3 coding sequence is TGTGCCAGCAGCTTGCACAGGGGACCCAACACTGAAGCTTTCTTT.

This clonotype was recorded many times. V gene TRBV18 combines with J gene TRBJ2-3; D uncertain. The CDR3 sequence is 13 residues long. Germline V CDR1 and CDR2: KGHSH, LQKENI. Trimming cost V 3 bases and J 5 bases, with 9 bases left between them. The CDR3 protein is CASSPLVGDTQYF. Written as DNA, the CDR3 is TGTGCCAGCTCACCGTTGGTGGGAGATACGCAGTATTTT.

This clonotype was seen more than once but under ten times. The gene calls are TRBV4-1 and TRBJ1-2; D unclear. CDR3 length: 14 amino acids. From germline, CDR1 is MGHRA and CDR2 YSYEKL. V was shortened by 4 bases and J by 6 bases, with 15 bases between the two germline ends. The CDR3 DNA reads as TGCGCCAGCAGCCGGCCGTGGCAGACGGATGGCTACACCTTC. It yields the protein CASSRPWQTDGYTF.

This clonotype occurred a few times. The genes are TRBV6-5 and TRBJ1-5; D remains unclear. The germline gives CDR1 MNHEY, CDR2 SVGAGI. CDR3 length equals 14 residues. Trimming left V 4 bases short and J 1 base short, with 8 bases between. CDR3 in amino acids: CASSSRVSNQPQHF. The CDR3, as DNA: TGTGCCAGCAGTTCTAGGGTCAGCAATCAGCCCCAGCATTTT.

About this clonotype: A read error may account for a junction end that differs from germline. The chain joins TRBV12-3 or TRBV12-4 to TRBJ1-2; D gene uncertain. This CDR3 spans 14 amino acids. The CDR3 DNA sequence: TGTGCCAGCAGTTTACCGCTAGCGAACTATGGTTACACCTTC. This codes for CASSLPLANYGYTF.

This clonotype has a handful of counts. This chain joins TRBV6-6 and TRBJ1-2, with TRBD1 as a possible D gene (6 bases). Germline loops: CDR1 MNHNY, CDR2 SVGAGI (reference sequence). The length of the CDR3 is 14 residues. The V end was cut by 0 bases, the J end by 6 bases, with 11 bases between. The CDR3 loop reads CASSYSTGADGYTF. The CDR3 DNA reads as TGTGCCAGCAGTTACTCTACGGGGGCGGATGGCTACACCTTC.

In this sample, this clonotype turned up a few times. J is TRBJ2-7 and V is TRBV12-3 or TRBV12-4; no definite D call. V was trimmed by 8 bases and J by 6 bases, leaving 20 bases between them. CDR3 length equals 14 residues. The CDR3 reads CASQISLQAGEQYF. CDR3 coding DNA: TGTGCCAGCCAAATCTCCTTGCAGGCTGGCGAGCAGTACTTC.

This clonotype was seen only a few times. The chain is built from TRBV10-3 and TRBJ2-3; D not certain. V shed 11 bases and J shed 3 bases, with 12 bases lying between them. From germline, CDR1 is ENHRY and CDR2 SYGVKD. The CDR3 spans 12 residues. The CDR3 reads CAAADKTDTQYF. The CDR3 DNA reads TGTGCCGCCGCAGACAAGACAGATACGCAGTATTTT.

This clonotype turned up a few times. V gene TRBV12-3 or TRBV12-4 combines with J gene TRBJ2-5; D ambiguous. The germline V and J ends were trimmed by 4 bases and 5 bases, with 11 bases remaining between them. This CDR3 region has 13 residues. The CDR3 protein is CASSSLQPETQYF. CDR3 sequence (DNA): TGTGCCAGCAGTTCCCTACAGCCGGAGACCCAGTACTTC.

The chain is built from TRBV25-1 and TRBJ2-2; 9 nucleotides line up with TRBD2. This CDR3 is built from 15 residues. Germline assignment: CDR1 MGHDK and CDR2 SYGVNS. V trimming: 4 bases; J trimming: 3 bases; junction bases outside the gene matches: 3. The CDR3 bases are TGTGCCAGCAGTGGTAGCGGGAGCCACACCGGGGAGCTGTTTTTT. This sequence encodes CASSGSGSHTGELFF.

In nucleotides, the CDR3 is TGTGCCAGCAGTTGGACAGGTGCCGCAGTCAACGAGCAGTACTTC. It codes for CASSWTGAAVNEQYF. This chain connects TRBV27 to TRBJ2-7; 7 bases are shared with TRBD1. CDR1 MNHEY and CDR2 SMNVEV come from the germline V gene (reference sequence). After removal of 4 bases from V and 5 bases from J, the junction contained 11 bases not matched to a gene. This CDR3 is 15 amino acids long.

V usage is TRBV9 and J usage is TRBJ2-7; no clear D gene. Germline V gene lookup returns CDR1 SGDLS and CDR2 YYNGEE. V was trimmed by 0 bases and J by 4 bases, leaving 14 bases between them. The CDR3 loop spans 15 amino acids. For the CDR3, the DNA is TGTGCCAGCAGCGTAGAAGGTCTCGCCGAATACGAGCAGTACTTC. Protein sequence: CASSVEGLAEYEQYF.

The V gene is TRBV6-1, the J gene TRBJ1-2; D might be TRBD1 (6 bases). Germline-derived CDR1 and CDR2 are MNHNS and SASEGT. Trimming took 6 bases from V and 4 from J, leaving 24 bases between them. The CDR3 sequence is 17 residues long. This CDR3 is CASSPRTALLASYGYTF. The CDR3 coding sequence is TGTGCCAGCAGCCCCCGGACAGCTCTCCTTGCGTCCTATGGCTACACCTTC.

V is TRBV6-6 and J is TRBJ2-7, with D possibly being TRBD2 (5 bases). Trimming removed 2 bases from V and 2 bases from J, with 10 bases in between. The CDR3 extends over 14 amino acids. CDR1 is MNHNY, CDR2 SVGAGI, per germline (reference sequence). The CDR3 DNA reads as TGTGCCAGCAGTTACGAGGGCAGTACCTACGAGCAGTACTTC. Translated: CASSYEGSTYEQYF.